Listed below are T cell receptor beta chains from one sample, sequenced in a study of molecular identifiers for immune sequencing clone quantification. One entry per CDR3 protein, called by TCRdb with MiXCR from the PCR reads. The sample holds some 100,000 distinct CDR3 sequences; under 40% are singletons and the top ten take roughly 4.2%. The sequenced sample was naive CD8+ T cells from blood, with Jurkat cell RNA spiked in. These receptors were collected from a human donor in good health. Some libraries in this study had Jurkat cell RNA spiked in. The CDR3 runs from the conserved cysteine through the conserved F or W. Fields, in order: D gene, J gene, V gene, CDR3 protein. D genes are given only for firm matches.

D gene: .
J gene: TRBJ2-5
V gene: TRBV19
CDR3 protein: CASSMSWTARGTQYF

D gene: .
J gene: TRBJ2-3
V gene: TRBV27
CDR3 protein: CASSPPRTDTQYF

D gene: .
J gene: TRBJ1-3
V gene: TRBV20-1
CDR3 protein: CSADGQSVDTIYF

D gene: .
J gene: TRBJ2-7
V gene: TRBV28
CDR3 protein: CASRPRDFPLSEQYF

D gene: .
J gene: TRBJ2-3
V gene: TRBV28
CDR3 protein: CASSLRRNTDTQYF

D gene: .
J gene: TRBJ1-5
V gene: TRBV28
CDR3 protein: CASTRGGQPQHF

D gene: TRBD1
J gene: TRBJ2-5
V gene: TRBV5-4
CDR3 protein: CASSRTGQGQETQYF

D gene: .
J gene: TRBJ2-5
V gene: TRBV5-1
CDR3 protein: CASSLENGETQYF

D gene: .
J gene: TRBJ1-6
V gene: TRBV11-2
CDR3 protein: CASSFFRDTYSNSPLHF

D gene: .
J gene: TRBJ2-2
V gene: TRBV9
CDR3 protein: CASRAGWGTGELFF

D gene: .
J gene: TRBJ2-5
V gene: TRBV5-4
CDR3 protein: CASSFQGQETQYF

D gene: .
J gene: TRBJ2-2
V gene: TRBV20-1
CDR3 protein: CSGADGGTGELFF

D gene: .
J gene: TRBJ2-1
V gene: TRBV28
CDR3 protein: CASSGRAQNEQLF

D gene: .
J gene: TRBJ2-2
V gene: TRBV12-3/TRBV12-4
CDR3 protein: CASSFGSYTGELFF

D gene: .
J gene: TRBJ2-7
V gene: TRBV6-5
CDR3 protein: CASSLLDSFAYEQYF

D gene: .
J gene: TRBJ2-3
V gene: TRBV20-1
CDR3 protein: CSAKAGPGSTDTQYF

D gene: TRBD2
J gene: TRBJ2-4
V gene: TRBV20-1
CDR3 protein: CSAKGLVETSGIRNIQYF

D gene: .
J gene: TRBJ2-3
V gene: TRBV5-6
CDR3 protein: CASSSVVRAAQYF

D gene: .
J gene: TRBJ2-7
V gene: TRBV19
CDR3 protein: CASSWGHGAYEQYF

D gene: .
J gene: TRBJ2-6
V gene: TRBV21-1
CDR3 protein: CASTRQGFGANVLTF

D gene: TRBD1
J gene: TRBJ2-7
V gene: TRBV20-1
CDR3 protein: CSARSGTESSYEQYF

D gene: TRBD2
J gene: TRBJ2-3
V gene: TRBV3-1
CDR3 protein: CASSQRWRTSGTSTDTQYF

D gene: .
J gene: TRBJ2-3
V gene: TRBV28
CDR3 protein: CASSFGPTQYF

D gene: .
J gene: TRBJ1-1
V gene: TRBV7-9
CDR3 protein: CASSQTRTEAFF

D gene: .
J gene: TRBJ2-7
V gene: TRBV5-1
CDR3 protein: CASNSAPTYKQYF

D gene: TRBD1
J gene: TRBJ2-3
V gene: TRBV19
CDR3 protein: CASGWDSSTDTQYF

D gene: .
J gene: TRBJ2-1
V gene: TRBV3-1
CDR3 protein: CASSQDIGEPLNEQFF

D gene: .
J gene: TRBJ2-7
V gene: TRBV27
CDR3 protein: CASSFGPTASYEQYF

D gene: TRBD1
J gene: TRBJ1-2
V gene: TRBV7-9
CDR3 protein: CASRFQRGQGYGYTF

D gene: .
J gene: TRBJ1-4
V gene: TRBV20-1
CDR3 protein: CSVDRPGQAREKLFF

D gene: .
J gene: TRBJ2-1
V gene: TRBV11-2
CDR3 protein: CASSYPIAGQFF

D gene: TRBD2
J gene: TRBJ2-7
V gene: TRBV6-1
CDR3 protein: CATAWREGGEQNF

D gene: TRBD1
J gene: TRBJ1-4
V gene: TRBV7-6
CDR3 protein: CASSLSPRQGATEKLFF

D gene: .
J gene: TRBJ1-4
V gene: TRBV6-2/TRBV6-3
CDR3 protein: CASSFDLEKLFF

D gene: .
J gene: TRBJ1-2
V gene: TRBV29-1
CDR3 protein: CSVGLIDGYGYTF

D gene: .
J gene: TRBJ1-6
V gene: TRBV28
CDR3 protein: CASSDGQSSSYNSPHHF

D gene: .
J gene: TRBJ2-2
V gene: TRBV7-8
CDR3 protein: CASSLVVSTGELFF

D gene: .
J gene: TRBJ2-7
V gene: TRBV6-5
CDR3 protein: CASCNQWRPYEQYF

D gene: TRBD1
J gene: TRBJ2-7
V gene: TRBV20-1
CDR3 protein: CSACLRDRDLDEQYF

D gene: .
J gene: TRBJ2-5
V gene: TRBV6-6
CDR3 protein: CASAREETQYF

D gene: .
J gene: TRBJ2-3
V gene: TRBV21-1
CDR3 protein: CASSKGSGRAGDTQYF

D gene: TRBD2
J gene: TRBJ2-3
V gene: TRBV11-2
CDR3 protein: CASSFTTSVGDTQYF

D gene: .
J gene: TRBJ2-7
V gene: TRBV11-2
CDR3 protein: CASSLGGPAYEQYF

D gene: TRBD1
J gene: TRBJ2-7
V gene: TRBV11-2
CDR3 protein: CASSPATGGEQYF

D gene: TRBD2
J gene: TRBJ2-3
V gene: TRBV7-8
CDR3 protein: CASSLAPGGGTDTQYF